The table lists the clone carrying this T cell receptor beta chain with a few counts. TCRdb's copy holds only in-frame clones and misses some; the assay was immunoSEQ multiplex PCR. The sample consists of some 150,000 clones, around 86% of them appearing once. This sample is drawn from a study of blood T cell repertoires in COVID-19. At the level of the study: Both acute and convalescent COVID-19 samples were obtained from the United States, Italy and Spain. T cells, B-cell-depleted T cells, or PBMCs supplied cDNA or gDNA.

This study enrolled people aged roughly 18 to 100 from approximately 24 US geographic areas. Among Cohort 3 donors, those recovered had two negative PCRs, clearance, or symptom resolution. The CDR3 is made up of 14 amino acids. Germline CDR1 LNHNV, CDR2 YYDKDF (reference sequence). The trim removed 6 bases at V and 1 base at J, leaving 4 bases unmatched. The V and J genes are TRBV15 and TRBJ2-7; 9 nucleotides agree with TRBD1. Material: PBMCs or T cells enriched from blood (not recorded which). The receptor was derived from a man in his fifties who had recovered from COVID-19. The CDR3 DNA reads as TGTGCCACCAGGGACAGGGGAAAATCCTACGAGCAGTACTTC. Translated: CATRDRGKSYEQYF.